This T cell receptor beta chain is drawn from a study of T-cell reconstitution after alpha-beta-depleted transplantation in children. This clonotype was counted a few times. Trimming took off 3 bases at V and 4 bases at J, with 12 bases between the two ends. CDR3 length: 14 amino acids. From germline, CDR1 is LGHDT and CDR2 YNNKEL (reference sequence). Unique molecular identifiers were used in preparing the TCRbeta library. TCRdb fed the PCR reads into MiXCR, producing one record per CDR3 protein. Of about 16,000 distinct CDR3 sequences in the sample, around 8.3% were seen once. The starting material was PBMCs, mostly from graft donor cells, obtained 60 days after TCRalphabeta/CD19-depleted stem cell transplant. This receptor was identified in a boy younger than two who had a stem cell transplant for Wiskott-Aldrich syndrome, so the T cells may come from the graft donor. V usage is TRBV3-1 and J usage is TRBJ1-2; D might be TRBD1 (5 bases). This CDR3 reads CASSHSGGSYGYTF. The CDR3 region has the DNA TGTGCCAGCAGCCATTCGGGGGGGTCCTATGGCTACACCTTC.